What follows are 26 T cell receptor beta chains derived from one specimen sequenced in a study of T cell clonality in common variable immunodeficiency. Using immunoSEQ multiplex PCR, the repertoire was profiled, and TCRdb retains in-frame clones only, with some absent. Recorded here are roughly 38,000 clones, none singletons. The specimen sequenced was peripheral blood mononuclear cells. These receptors were collected from a person between 18 and 75 years old in good health.

This clone was detected ten times or more. The sequenced fragment ends 3 residues before the CDR3 boundary, so the rest is inferred from the germline J gene. This chain joins TRBV18 and TRBJ1-5, with D maybe TRBD1 (6 bases). Germline V lookup: CDR1 KGHSH, CDR2 LQKENI. V was trimmed by 3 bases and J by 5 bases, leaving 14 bases between them. This CDR3 contains 15 residues. CDR3: CASSPGRGADQPQHF. CDR3 DNA, as far as it was read: TGTGCCAGCTCACCGGGCCGGGGGGCCGATCAGCCC. Based on the CDR3 plus reference TRBV18 and TRBJ1-5, the full variable domain is NAGVMQNPRHLVRRRGQEARLRCSPMKGHSHVYWYRQLPEEGLKFMVYLQKENIIDESGMPKERFSAEFPKEGPSILRIQQVVRGDSAAYFCASSPGRGADQPQHFGDGTRLSIL.

About this clone itself: Read data end 3 residues before the CDR3 end; the end is taken from the germline J gene. This chain links TRBV19 with TRBJ1-2; no clear D gene. CDR3 length: 12 amino acids. Germline V gene lookup returns CDR1 LNHDA and CDR2 SQIVND (reference sequence). The covered CDR3 bases are TGTGCCAGTAGTGGACTCGCCTACGAC. It encodes CASSGLAYD. The entire CDR3 sequence reads CASSGLAYDYTF.

This clone was counted at least ten times. The CDR3 end lies 3 residues beyond the end of the read and is filled in from the germline J gene. The chain is built from TRBV5-1 and TRBJ2-3; no clear D. The CDR3 is 14 residues long. The germline V gene has CDR1 SGHRS and CDR2 YFSETQ. The sequenced CDR3 bases are TGCGCCAGCAGCTTGTCGTCGGTAGAAGAGACG. Translation: CASSLSSVEET. The CDR3 as a whole reads CASSLSSVEETQYF.

This clone was counted at least ten times. Read data end 3 residues before the CDR3 end; the end is taken from the germline J gene. The V and J genes are TRBV30 and TRBJ2-1; TRBD1 matches at 9 bases. The CDR3 totals 16 residues. Trimming at V came to 7 bases and at J to 0 bases, leaving 10 bases not matched to a gene. Germline-derived CDR1 and CDR2 are GTSNPN and SVGIG (reference sequence). The covered CDR3 bases are TGTGCCTCCCCCCCGACAGGGGGACCCTCCTACAATGAG. Translating gives CASPPTGGPSYNE. The entire CDR3 protein is CASPPTGGPSYNEQFF.

A remark on this clone: The read is 3 residues too short to cover the CDR3 end, so that end is filled in from the germline J gene. This chain links TRBV2 with TRBJ2-1, with 11 positions matching TRBD2. CDR1 SNHLY and CDR2 FYNNEI come from the germline V gene. Germline trimming cut 6 bases from V and 1 base from J; bases unmatched to any gene: 2. The CDR3 loop spans 15 amino acids. The CDR3 bases that were read are TGTGCCAGCAGAAGACTAGCGGGATCCTACAATGAG. This codes for CASRRLAGSYNE. The whole CDR3 protein reads CASRRLAGSYNEQFF.

Worth noting for this clone: Sequencing ends 3 residues short of the CDR3 end; the germline J gene provides the rest. The genes are TRBV2 and TRBJ2-1, with 8 positions matching TRBD2. The CDR3 extends over 15 amino acids. From germline, CDR1 is SNHLY and CDR2 FYNNEI. Trimming cost V 6 bases and J 6 bases; bases outside gene matches: 10. The sequenced part of the CDR3 DNA is TGTGCCAGCAGCCCGAGAGCGGGAGTTGGCAATGAG. It is translated as CASSPRAGVGNE. The whole CDR3 sequence is CASSPRAGVGNEQFF.

This clone was picked up a small number of times. The read ends 3 residues early relative to the CDR3; the germline J gene fills the gap. The chain is built from TRBV2 and TRBJ2-2; D is possibly TRBD1 (5 bases). CDR1 SNHLY and CDR2 FYNNEI come from the germline V gene. The CDR3 is made up of 13 amino acids. The covered CDR3 bases are TGTGCCAGCAGGCGGCAGGGCACGGAAAAG. Its translation: CASRRQGTEK. The entire CDR3 is CASRRQGTEKLFF.

This clone was seen a handful of times. The read stops 3 residues short of the end of the CDR3; the missing end is completed from the germline J gene. The rearrangement uses TRBV7-3 and TRBJ1-2; the match to TRBD1 covers 7 bases. There are 13 residues in the CDR3. CDR1 and CDR2 (germline): SGHTA, FQGTGA. CDR3 DNA, as far as it was read: TGTGCCAGCAGTCTTAACAGGGGAGGCGAC. It translates to CASSLNRGGD. The full CDR3 sequence reads CASSLNRGGDYTF.

This clone has only a few counts. At one end the junction does not follow the germline gene, possibly because of a read error. From the germline J gene comes the end of the CDR3, since the read stops 3 residues before it. At the DNA level, this CDR3 is encoded by other sequences in the same sample as well. The chain couples TRBV2 to TRBJ1-3; D is uncertain. The CDR3 runs 15 residues. Germline V CDR1 and CDR2: SNHLY, FYNNEI. The sequenced part of the CDR3 DNA is TGTGCCAGCAGGGCGAGCGGGATTGGAGGAAACACT. Translated, it gives CASRASGIGGNT. The full CDR3 sequence reads CASRASGIGGNTIYF.

This clone was detected ten times or more. The CDR3 end is not reached by the read, which stops 3 residues before it; the germline J gene fills it in. This rearrangement joins TRBV10-2 to TRBJ2-3; 10 bases fit TRBD2. Germline V gene sequence: CDR1 WSHSY, CDR2 SAAADI. This CDR3 spans 16 amino acids. V shed 3 bases, J shed 1 base, and the junction held 4 bases outside the gene matches. Partial CDR3 DNA: TGCGCCAGCAGTGATGGGACTAGCGTCCGCACAGATACG. Translation gives CASSDGTSVRTDT. The entire CDR3 is CASSDGTSVRTDTQYF.

This clone was recorded many times. Read coverage stops 3 residues before the CDR3 terminus; the germline J gene supplies the remainder. The V gene is TRBV5-1, the J gene TRBJ1-1; D is possibly TRBD1 (6 bases). This CDR3 region has 17 residues. Germline-derived CDR1 and CDR2 are SGHRS and YFSETQ. Trimming shortened V by 3 bases and J by 1 base, and 19 bases separated the two germline ends. The CDR3 sequence: CASSSSAGAGGNTEAFF. The sequenced part of the CDR3 DNA is TGCGCCAGCAGCTCCAGTGCGGGGGCGGGGGGGAACACTGAA.

This clone was counted at least ten times. The DNA ends 3 residues before the CDR3 does, and the rest of the CDR3 is filled in from the germline J gene. The V call is TRBV7-9, the J call TRBJ1-1, with 10 positions matching TRBD1. Germline V gene lookup returns CDR1 SEHNR and CDR2 FQNEAQ (reference sequence). The CDR3 consists of 15 residues. J gave up 3 bases and V 1 base, and 2 bases lay outside the gene matches. The CDR3 protein is CASSLGQGADTEAFF. CDR3 bases read: TGTGCCAGCAGCTTAGGACAGGGGGCCGACACTGAA.

This clone was counted at least ten times. The read ends 3 residues before the CDR3 terminus; that terminus is restored from the germline J gene. The chain combines TRBV6-4 with TRBJ2-1; tentatively, D is TRBD2 (5 bases). V was trimmed by 4 bases and J by 9 bases, leaving 13 bases between them. The CDR3 contains 13 residues. Germline CDR1 is MRHNA and CDR2 is SNTAGT. The CDR3 is CASSVEGEGEQFF. The CDR3 bases that were read are TGTGCCAGCAGTGTTGAGGGCGAGGGTGAG.

This clone was seen many times. The read ends 3 residues shy of where the CDR3 ends; the end is completed using the germline J gene. The rearrangement links TRBV5-1 to TRBJ1-4; 8 bases map to TRBD1. This CDR3 has 16 amino acids. After removal of 4 bases from V and 4 bases from J, the junction contained 9 bases not matched to a gene. Germline values: CDR1 SGHRS, CDR2 YFSETQ. The CDR3 region is CASSISDRGNNEKLFF. Incomplete CDR3 DNA: TGCGCCAGCAGCATTAGTGACAGGGGCAATAATGAAAAA.

The table lists this clone with many counts. The CDR3 end falls 3 residues outside the read, so it is completed with the germline J gene. The chain is built from TRBV6-1 and TRBJ1-4, with unresolved D. The germline V gene has CDR1 MNHNS and CDR2 SASEGT. The CDR3 consists of 15 residues. CDR3 amino acids: CASSGTPPRTSPLFF. The CDR3 bases that were read are TGTGCCAGCAGTGGGACGCCTCCCCGGACTTCACCA.

This clone was counted at least ten times. Read coverage stops 3 residues before the CDR3 terminus; the germline J gene supplies the remainder. V usage is TRBV18 and J usage is TRBJ1-1; weak D call: TRBD1 (5 bases). The CDR3 is 13 residues long. Germline V lookup: CDR1 KGHSH, CDR2 LQKENI. Incomplete CDR3 DNA: TGTGCCAGCTCACGAGGGGAGGGCCTGCAA. It is translated as CASSRGEGLQ. The complete CDR3 protein is CASSRGEGLQAFF.

This clone was detected ten times or more. The read ends 3 residues before the CDR3 terminus; that terminus is restored from the germline J gene. V and J are TRBV2 and TRBJ1-4; TRBD1 matches at 11 bases. V shed 7 bases, J shed 6 bases, and the junction held 1 base outside the gene matches. Germline V gene data show CDR1 as SNHLY and CDR2 as FYNNEI. This CDR3 region has 13 residues. CDR3 amino acids: CASKDRGHEKLFF. Partial CDR3 DNA: TGTGCCAGCAAGGACAGGGGGCATGAAAAA.

This clone has at least ten counts. The sequenced fragment ends 3 residues before the CDR3 boundary, so the rest is inferred from the germline J gene. This sequence joins TRBV7-3 and TRBJ2-1; 14 bases fit TRBD2. Germline CDR1 reads SGHTA; CDR2 reads FQGTGA. V shed 3 bases, J shed 7 bases, and the junction held 2 bases outside the gene matches. The CDR3 contains 15 residues. The CDR3 here is CASSLGLAGVNEQFF. Partial CDR3 DNA: TGTGCCAGCAGCTTGGGACTAGCGGGGGTAAATGAG.

This clone was detected ten times or more. The missing CDR3 end, 3 residues past where the read stops, is filled in from the germline J gene. The chain uses TRBV4-1 and TRBJ2-5; possibly TRBD2 for D (5 bases). Trimming removed 0 bases at V and 7 bases at J, with 12 bases between. The CDR3 spans 14 residues. The germline V gene encodes CDR1 MGHRA and CDR2 YSYEKL. CDR3 region: CASSQDPGWGTQYF. The sequenced part of the CDR3 DNA is TGCGCCAGCAGCCAAGACCCGGGGTGGGGGACC.

This clone has at least ten counts. The read is 3 residues too short to cover the CDR3 end, so that end is filled in from the germline J gene. V usage is TRBV7-9 and J usage is TRBJ1-2; 9 bases are a match to TRBD1. Germline lookup yields CDR1 SEHNR and CDR2 FQNEAQ (reference sequence). The CDR3 has 14 residues. The junction had 4 bases not matched to a gene; V was cut back by 5 bases and J by 3 bases. The CDR3 loop reads CASSLRQGDYGYTF. The part of the CDR3 DNA that was read is TGTGCCAGCAGCCTTCGACAGGGGGACTATGGC.

This clone was observed a handful of times. The CDR3 sequence: CASSLVSGLAGSQYNEQFF. Partial CDR3 DNA: TGCGCCAGCAGCTTGGTATCAGGACTAGCGGGTTCCCAGTACAATGAG. The rearrangement joins TRBV5-1 to TRBJ2-1; 11 nucleotides align to TRBD2. The read terminates 3 residues before the CDR3 end, so the remaining end is supplied by the germline J gene. The CDR3 contains 19 residues. CDR1 and CDR2 (germline): SGHRS, YFSETQ. The trim removed 0 bases at V and 4 bases at J, leaving 12 bases unmatched.

This clone was found many times. Coverage ceases 3 residues before the CDR3 finishes, and the germline J gene fills in the end. This chain connects TRBV29-1 to TRBJ2-3; D may be TRBD2 (5 bases). The CDR3 extends over 13 amino acids. V shed 3 bases and J shed 2 bases, with 9 bases lying between them. The V gene's germline CDR1 is SQVTM and CDR2 ANQGSEA. The CDR3 bases that were read are TGCAGCGTTGACGGGCTAGCCACAGATACG. This translates into CSVDGLATDT. The entire CDR3 is CSVDGLATDTQYF.

At least ten counts were recorded for this clone. Partial CDR3 DNA: TGTGCCAGCAGCTTCGGTTCCGAG. Translation gives CASSFGSE. The entire CDR3 reads CASSFGSEQYF. This chain uses TRBV7-2 with TRBJ2-7; D not certain. The missing CDR3 end, 3 residues past where the read stops, is filled in from the germline J gene. Trimming stripped 3 bases from V and 6 bases from J, with 6 bases between. The CDR3 covers 11 residues. The germline V gene encodes CDR1 SGHTA and CDR2 FQGNSA. Full variable domain (outside the CDR3, taken from reference TRBV7-2 and TRBJ2-7): GAGVSQSPSNKVTEKGKDVELRCDPISGHTALYWYRQSLGQGLEFLIYFQGNSAPDKSGLPSDRFSAERTGGSVSTLTIQRTQQEDSAVYLCASSFGSEQYFGPGTRLTVT.

This clone has just a few counts. The sequence runs out 3 residues before the end of the CDR3; the remainder is reconstructed from the germline J gene. This chain connects TRBV2 to TRBJ1-5; weak D call: TRBD1 (6 bases). This CDR3 region has 14 residues. Looked up from germline, CDR1 is SNHLY and CDR2 is FYNNEI. V was clipped by 6 bases and J by 5 bases, with 14 bases between them. CDR3: CASRRTALYQPQHF. The DNA read from the CDR3 is TGTGCCAGCAGGCGGACAGCCCTTTATCAGCCC.

A word on this clone: The read terminates 3 residues before the CDR3 end, so the remaining end is supplied by the germline J gene. The genes are TRBV18 and TRBJ2-2; 7 bases match TRBD2. The CDR3 sequence is 14 residues long. J was trimmed by 3 bases and V by 4 bases; bases with no gene match: 2. Germline CDR1 KGHSH, CDR2 LQKENI. CDR3 sequence: CASSQGRDTGELFF. The sequenced part of the CDR3 DNA is TGTGCCAGCTCACAGGGGAGGGACACCGGGGAG.

Regarding this clone: The read terminates 3 residues ahead of where the CDR3 ends, so the germline J gene completes it. The chain is built from TRBV20-1 and TRBJ2-7, with 10 bases that match TRBD1. With V trimmed by 5 bases and J by 4 bases, 14 bases remained unmatched. Germline assignment: CDR1 DFQATT and CDR2 SNEGSKA (reference sequence). The CDR3 covers 16 residues. The part of the CDR3 DNA that was read is TGCAGTGCTCGAGGAACCGGGACAGGGGACCTATACGAG. It yields the protein CSARGTGTGDLYE. The complete CDR3 sequence is CSARGTGTGDLYEQYF.